Listed below are T cell receptor beta chains from one sample, sequenced in a study of blood T cells in healthy people across ages. One entry per CDR3 protein results from TCRdb running MiXCR on the 5' RACE reads. This table has over 1,500,000 distinct CDR3 sequences, 30% to 40% appearing once. The sequencing sample was made of blood. The receptors stem from a human donor in good health. Each CDR3 is given with its conserved first and last residue. Each record gives: clone size, J gene, V gene, D gene, CDR3 DNA, CDR3 protein. The D gene is left open where the match is weak. Rows give clone size only sometimes, using once, few, many, or a class for an expanded clone.

size: .; J: TRBJ1-2; V: TRBV7-9; D: .; DNA: TGTGCCAGCAGCCCCACAGGATTTGGCTACACCTTC; CDR3: CASSPTGFGYTF
size: .; J: TRBJ2-1; V: TRBV4-1; D: .; DNA: TGCGCCAGCAGCCTTTCGACAGTTAAGTTCTTC; CDR3: CASSLSTVKFF
size: .; J: TRBJ1-1; V: TRBV5-1; D: TRBD1; DNA: TGCGCCAGCAGACGTAGGGGGCTGAGCGGCACTGAAGCTTTCTTT; CDR3: CASRRRGLSGTEAFF
size: .; J: TRBJ2-1; V: TRBV4-2; D: .; DNA: TGTGCCAGCAGCCAATGGCTACAGAGTGAGCAGTTCTTC; CDR3: CASSQWLQSEQFF
size: .; J: TRBJ2-6; V: TRBV27; D: .; DNA: TGTGCCAGCAGTCCAGCGGACATCCGGCACAACGTCCTGACTTTC; CDR3: CASSPADIRHNVLTF
size: few; J: TRBJ2-4; V: TRBV4-1; D: .; DNA: TGCGCCAGCAGCCCCGACAGGAATAAGCAGTACTTC; CDR3: CASSPDRNKQYF
size: .; J: TRBJ1-2; V: TRBV7-2; D: .; DNA: TGTGCCAGCAGCATCCCGGGCTATGGCTACACCTTC; CDR3: CASSIPGYGYTF
size: few; J: TRBJ2-1; V: TRBV6-6; D: .; DNA: TGTGCCACAGATGGGGGGCACGACAATGAGCAGTTCTTC; CDR3: CATDGGHDNEQFF
size: .; J: TRBJ2-1; V: TRBV5-1; D: .; DNA: TGCGCCAGCAGCTCCCCCCGACAGAGCTCCTACAATGAGCAGTTCTTC; CDR3: CASSSPRQSSYNEQFF
size: .; J: TRBJ2-3; V: TRBV29-1; D: .; DNA: TGCAGCGTTGATGCTCCCTCAGATACGCAGTATTTT; CDR3: CSVDAPSDTQYF
size: many; J: TRBJ2-7; V: TRBV29-1; D: .; DNA: TGCAGCGTCGGAAGTCCCGTGGAGCAGTACTTC; CDR3: CSVGSPVEQYF